The 30 T cell receptor beta chains reported below all come from one sample, sequenced in a study of cytomegalovirus exposure and HLA in healthy donors. Researchers ran the PCR with 60 Vbeta and 13 Jbeta primers. Clones were sequenced by immunoSEQ multiplex PCR, and TCRdb holds only the in-frame ones, with some missing. The table includes about 240,000 clones, just under 80% detected once. The sequenced sample was PBMCs. Receptor source: a boy younger than 18 in good health and CMV-seronegative.

This chain uses TRBV30 with TRBJ2-7, with TRBD2 matching 9 bases. Trimming at V came to 7 bases and at J to 5 bases, leaving 9 bases not matched to a gene. The CDR3 totals 13 residues. Germline-derived CDR1 and CDR2 are GTSNPN and SVGIG (reference sequence). The CDR3 loop reads CASTGTSYHEQYF. CDR3 nucleotides: TGTGCCTCAACCGGGACTAGCTATCACGAGCAGTACTTC. The complete variable domain, with remaining parts taken from reference TRBV30 and TRBJ2-7, reads SQTIHQWPATLVQPVGSPLSLECTVEGTSNPNLYWYRQAAGRGLQLLFYSVGIGQISSEVPQNLSASRPQDRQFILSSKKLLLSDSGFYLCASTGTSYHEQYFGPGTRLTVT.

The CDR3 is CASSEQLAAYEQYF. CDR3 DNA: TGTGCCAGCAGTGAACAGCTAGCGGCATACGAGCAGTACTTC. This chain joins TRBV25-1 and TRBJ2-7; 7 positions match TRBD2. Losses at the gene ends were 2 bases for V and 4 bases for J; bases not matched to a gene: 5. Germline CDR1 reads MGHDK; CDR2 reads SYGVNS. This CDR3 comprises 14 residues.

The rearrangement uses TRBV4-1 and TRBJ2-7; TRBD2 aligns across 9 bases. Looked up from germline, CDR1 is MGHRA and CDR2 is YSYEKL. Trimming at V came to 0 bases and at J to 2 bases, leaving 5 bases not matched to a gene. The CDR3 has 16 residues. The DNA of the CDR3 is TGCGCCAGCAGCCAAGATCCTGGCGGGGGGGCCTACGAGCAGTACTTC. Protein sequence: CASSQDPGGGAYEQYF.

This chain uses TRBV5-1 with TRBJ2-5, with TRBD2 matching over 7 bases. In germline, CDR1 is SGHRS, CDR2 YFSETQ. The CDR3 runs to 16 residues. The trim removed 1 base at V and 5 bases at J, leaving 11 bases unmatched. CDR3 sequence: CASSLSSSGGSETQYF. The CDR3 nucleotides read TGCGCCAGCAGCTTGTCATCTTCCGGGGGGAGTGAGACCCAGTACTTC.

The genes are TRBV4-1 and TRBJ1-6; 7 bases are a match to TRBD1. The CDR3 consists of 14 residues. With 8 bases clipped from V and 8 bases from J, the junction kept 9 bases outside the gene matches. The V gene's germline CDR1 is MGHRA and CDR2 YSYEKL. In DNA form, the CDR3 reads TGCGCCAGCCGACAGGGTTTAGCGGATTCACCCCTCCACTTT. This encodes CASRQGLADSPLHF.

The chain couples TRBV6-6 to TRBJ1-1; D remains unclear. This CDR3 has 14 residues. Germline CDR1 reads MNHNY; CDR2 reads SVGAGI (reference sequence). V lost 0 bases and J 1 base, leaving 6 bases between the germline ends. This CDR3 reads CASSYSGKNTEAFF. The CDR3 DNA reads as TGTGCCAGCAGTTACTCCGGGAAGAACACTGAAGCTTTCTTT.

CDR3 in amino acids: CASSSTPQYGYTF. For the CDR3, the DNA is TGTGCCAGCAGCTCCACACCCCAATATGGCTACACCTTC. The chain uses TRBV5-4 and TRBJ1-2; D is unclear. The CDR3 runs to 13 residues. CDR1 is SGHNT and CDR2 is YYREEE in the germline V gene (reference sequence). V gave up 3 bases and J gave up 5 bases, with 11 bases separating them.

This clone appeared a few times. J is TRBJ1-4 and V is TRBV7-9, with 8 bases matching TRBD1. There are 14 residues in the CDR3. V was pared by 5 bases and J by 4 bases, with 3 bases of the junction left unmatched. The germline CDR1 and CDR2 sequences are SEHNR and FQNEAQ (reference sequence). CDR3 region: CASSPGQDNEKLFF. The DNA for the CDR3 is TGTGCCAGCAGCCCGGGACAGGATAATGAAAAACTGTTTTTT.

The V and J genes are TRBV10-3 and TRBJ1-1; D is uncertain. Germline V lookup: CDR1 ENHRY, CDR2 SYGVKD. Trimming cost V 0 bases and J 5 bases, with 7 bases left between them. This CDR3 has 13 amino acids. The CDR3 spells CAISESSETEAFF. The CDR3 nucleotides read TGTGCCATCAGTGAGTCGTCGGAGACTGAAGCTTTCTTT.

The sample holds a few counts of this clone. CDR3 bases: TGCGCCAGCAGCTTCGACAACCCGGGATTGACCGGGGAGCTGTTTTTT. It codes for CASSFDNPGLTGELFF. This sequence joins TRBV5-1 and TRBJ2-2; D might be TRBD2 (5 bases). The germline CDR1 and CDR2 sequences are SGHRS and YFSETQ. The germline V and J ends were trimmed by 2 bases and 5 bases, with 16 bases remaining between them. This CDR3 has 16 amino acids.

The chain uses TRBV5-5 and TRBJ2-7; D call uncertain. Germline V gene sequence: CDR1 SGHKS, CDR2 YYEKEE (reference sequence). V lost 4 bases and J lost 1, with 12 bases in between. The CDR3 spans 14 residues. The CDR3 DNA reads TGTGCCAGCAGCCAACGAACAGTTTCCTACGAGCAGTACTTC. Protein: CASSQRTVSYEQYF.

A few counts support this clone. The gene calls are TRBV27 and TRBJ2-7; 7 bases fit TRBD2. J was trimmed by 3 bases and V by 2 bases; bases with no gene match: 4. This CDR3 region has 14 residues. The V gene's germline CDR1 is MNHEY and CDR2 SMNVEV (reference sequence). CDR3 in amino acids: CASSLGRGNYEQYF. DNA for the CDR3: TGTGCCAGCAGTTTAGGGCGGGGGAACTACGAGCAGTACTTC.

V gene TRBV7-8 combines with J gene TRBJ2-7; a possible D gene is TRBD1 (5 bases). The CDR3 totals 12 residues. The germline V gene has CDR1 SGHVS and CDR2 FQNEAQ. The V end was cut by 5 bases, the J end by 3 bases, with 8 bases between. The DNA of the CDR3 is TGTGCCAGCAGCCTTCAGGGCTACGAGCAGTACTTC. Its protein product is CASSLQGYEQYF.

Here the CDR3 reads CASSTRDRVGSYEQYF. For the CDR3, the DNA is TGTGCCAGCAGCACCAGGGACAGGGTAGGGTCCTACGAGCAGTACTTC. The chain combines TRBV7-9 with TRBJ2-7; 9 nucleotides match TRBD1. J was trimmed by 1 base and V by 5 bases; bases with no gene match: 9. Germline V gene sequence: CDR1 SEHNR, CDR2 FQNEAQ (reference sequence). CDR3 length: 16 amino acids.

The rearrangement joins TRBV5-3 to TRBJ2-3; 8 positions agree with TRBD1. TRBV5-3 is sorted into the ORF group, with uncertain function. The CDR3 spans 16 residues. V trimming: 2 bases; J trimming: 8 bases; junction bases outside the gene matches: 13. CDR3 loop: CARSFPRDRPKSTQYF. The CDR3 DNA is TGTGCCAGAAGCTTCCCCCGGGACAGGCCGAAAAGTACGCAGTATTTT.

This clone was counted only a few times. This chain joins TRBV5-5 and TRBJ2-7, with a weak D call TRBD2 (5 bases). The CDR3 contains 13 residues. Germline CDR1 and CDR2: SGHKS and YYEKEE (reference sequence). Deletions cut 4 bases from V and 4 bases from J, with 12 bases between. The CDR3 nucleotides are TGTGCCAGCAGCCGGGGTGGGGTGTACGAGCAGTACTTC. It is translated as CASSRGGVYEQYF.

This clone came up once. The chain combines TRBV6-1 with TRBJ2-3; D unclear. The CDR3 loop spans 13 amino acids. V was trimmed by 6 bases and J by 11 bases, leaving 18 bases between them. The germline V gene has CDR1 MNHNS and CDR2 SASEGT. CDR3 sequence: CASSQASSTGQYF. The CDR3 DNA reads as TGTGCCAGCAGCCAAGCCTCTAGTACTGGGCAGTATTTT.

The chain joins TRBV27 to TRBJ1-1; no definite D call. CDR1 and CDR2 (germline): MNHEY, SMNVEV (reference sequence). Trimming removed 8 bases at V and 1 base at J, with 14 bases between. CDR3 length: 14 residues. The CDR3 nucleotides read TGTGCCAGCTCCTATGGTACAGCGAACACTGAAGCTTTCTTT. Translated: CASSYGTANTEAFF.

Written as DNA, the CDR3 is TGTGCCTGGAGTGTAGATCTAGCGGGGTACAATGAGCAGTTCTTC. This codes for CAWSVDLAGYNEQFF. This sequence joins TRBV30 and TRBJ2-1; 9 bases line up with TRBD2. V lost 0 bases, J lost 4 bases, and 4 bases stayed unmatched. The length of the CDR3 is 15 residues. Germline-derived CDR1 and CDR2 are GTSNPN and SVGIG (reference sequence).

This rearrangement joins TRBV10-3 to TRBJ1-1; 9 positions match TRBD1. The CDR3 runs 16 residues. V lost 3 bases, J lost 3 bases, and 8 bases stayed unmatched. Germline V gives CDR1 ENHRY, CDR2 SYGVKD. The CDR3 bases are TGTGCCATCAGTGACACAGGGGGCGTTTATTACACTGAAGCTTTCTTT. It specifies CAISDTGGVYYTEAFF.

The genes are TRBV5-4 and TRBJ2-7, with a tentative D call TRBD2 (6 bases). In germline, CDR1 is SGHNT, CDR2 YYREEE (reference sequence). The V end was cut by 1 base, the J end by 0 bases, with 11 bases between. The CDR3 runs to 15 residues. CDR3 sequence: CASSLLAESSYEQYF. As DNA, the CDR3 is TGTGCCAGCAGCTTGTTAGCGGAAAGCTCCTACGAGCAGTACTTC.

This clone was observed once. The gene calls are TRBV7-9 and TRBJ1-1, with no clear D. Germline CDR1 and CDR2: SEHNR and FQNEAQ (reference sequence). The CDR3 is 13 amino acids. The germline V and J ends were trimmed by 5 bases and 5 bases, with 12 bases remaining between them. The CDR3 is CASSPESGTEAFF. The CDR3 DNA sequence: TGTGCCAGCAGCCCCGAATCGGGGACTGAAGCTTTCTTT.

The CDR3 DNA reads as TGTGCCAGCAGCTTAGCCCCGTTATCCGAAGCTTTCTTT. This codes for CASSLAPLSEAFF. V gene TRBV11-2 combines with J gene TRBJ1-1, with no clear D. Per germline, CDR1 SGHAT and CDR2 FQNNGV. Trimming removed 1 base from V and 8 bases from J, with 11 bases in between. The length of the CDR3 is 13 residues.

The CDR3 region has the DNA TGTGCCAGCAGCCCAGACAGGGGCTCCTACGAGCAGTACTTC. It specifies CASSPDRGSYEQYF. The chain uses TRBV13 and TRBJ2-7, with TRBD1 matching 8 bases. The CDR3 covers 14 residues. V was clipped by 5 bases and J by 0 bases; unmatched bases: 3. Germline CDR1 and CDR2: PRHDT and FYEKMQ (reference sequence).

The chain links TRBV18 to TRBJ1-2; TRBD1 might be the D (5 bases). Looked up from germline, CDR1 is KGHSH and CDR2 is LQKENI. V gave up 6 bases and J gave up 6 bases, with 20 bases separating them. There are 15 residues in the CDR3. The CDR3 loop is CASSPRGRDLNGYTF. As DNA, the CDR3 is TGTGCCAGCTCCCCAAGGGGCAGGGATCTGAATGGCTACACCTTC.

The chain combines TRBV9 with TRBJ1-1; a possible D gene is TRBD1 (6 bases). Trimming removed 4 bases from V and 1 base from J, with 11 bases in between. The CDR3 covers 14 residues. Germline-derived CDR1 and CDR2 are SGDLS and YYNGEE. DNA for the CDR3: TGTGCCAGCAGCACCGGGACAACGAACACTGAAGCTTTCTTT. Translated, it gives CASSTGTTNTEAFF.

This clone was counted once. The chain has TRBV5-1 and TRBJ2-5, with D possibly TRBD2 on 7 matching bases. The DNA end favors TRBJ2-7, so the J call may be wrong. CDR3 size: 15 residues. Germline CDR1 is SGHRS and CDR2 is YFSETQ. Written as DNA, the CDR3 is TGCGCCAGCAGCTTTCGCGGGGGCCCGGGTAGCGAGCAGTACTTC. Encoded protein: CASSFRGGPGSEQYF.

V is TRBV4-2 and J is TRBJ1-4, with 7 bases fitting TRBD1. The germline V gene has CDR1 LGHNA and CDR2 YNFKEQ. The trim removed 4 bases at V and 5 bases at J, leaving 7 bases unmatched. The CDR3 sequence is 15 residues long. The CDR3 bases are TGTGCCAGCAGCCTACAGGACAGGTCGAATGAAAAACTGTTTTTT. This gives the protein CASSLQDRSNEKLFF.

The chain couples TRBV11-2 to TRBJ1-3, with TRBD1 matching over 9 bases. Per the germline V gene, CDR1 is SGHAT and CDR2 is FQNNGV. The CDR3 consists of 17 residues. J was trimmed by 2 bases and V by 5 bases; bases with no gene match: 10. The CDR3, as DNA: TGTGCCAGCAGCCCCTGGGGACAGGGAGGTCCTGGAAACACCATATATTTT. Its translation: CASSPWGQGGPGNTIYF.

This clone has just a few counts. V usage is TRBV5-1 and J usage is TRBJ1-2; D possibly corresponds to TRBD1 (5 bases). Germline values: CDR1 SGHRS, CDR2 YFSETQ. Trimming pared 2 bases from V and 4 bases from J, leaving 12 bases between. The CDR3 length is 14 residues. CDR3: CASSFKEGSYGYTF. The CDR3 region has the DNA TGCGCCAGCAGCTTCAAGGAGGGGAGCTATGGCTACACCTTC.